A single sample is the source of the 15 T cell receptor beta chains below, sequenced in a study of shared clonotypes between healthy human individuals. Clones were read by immunoSEQ multiplex PCR, and TCRdb kept only the in-frame ones, dropping some. The sample gives under 2,500,000 clones, 95% of which show up once; roughly 0.13% is in the top ten. Sequenced input: naive CD4+ T cells sorted from blood. This sample's subset: CD45RA+ positively selected. Every receptor here comes from a man aged 18 to 35 in good health.

J is TRBJ1-1 and V is TRBV12-5; possibly TRBD1 for D (6 bases). Germline assignment: CDR1 LGHNT and CDR2 FRNRAP. V lost 7 bases to trimming and J lost 1 base, with 10 bases between them. This CDR3 is 13 amino acids long. In nucleotides, the CDR3 is TGTGCTAGTGCCCTACAGGGGAACACTGAAGCTTTCTTT. It yields the protein CASALQGNTEAFF.

The chain is built from TRBV2 and TRBJ2-5; 9 bases match TRBD2. The CDR3 consists of 16 residues. Trimming took 2 bases from V and 4 from J; bases not matched to a gene: 8. Per the germline V gene, CDR1 is SNHLY and CDR2 is FYNNEI. The CDR3 region has the DNA TGTGCCAGCAGTGAAATGACTAGCGGCCAAGGAGAGACCCAGTACTTC. Its protein is CASSEMTSGQGETQYF. Full variable domain (rest looked up from reference TRBV2 and TRBJ2-5): EPEVTQTPSHQVTQMGQEVILRCVPISNHLYFYWYRQILGQKVEFLVSFYNNEISEKSEIFDDQFSVERPDGSNFTLKIRSTKLEDSAMYFCASSEMTSGQGETQYFGPGTRLLVL.

The chain has TRBV4-1 and TRBJ1-4, with D possibly matching TRBD1 (5 bases). V dropped 1 base and J dropped 10 bases, with 22 bases sitting between them. Germline lookup yields CDR1 MGHRA and CDR2 YSYEKL. The CDR3 consists of 17 residues. For the CDR3, the DNA is TGCGCCAGCAGCCAAGGGGGACGACAGACCAACGGGCGAAAACTGTTTTTT. Encoded protein: CASSQGGRQTNGRKLFF.

DNA of the CDR3: TGTGCCAGCAGGCCCGGCGGTGTGCCGGGTGAAAAACTGTTTTTT. Its protein is CASRPGGVPGEKLFF. This chain joins TRBV7-9 and TRBJ1-4, with D unresolved. Trimming removed 6 bases from V and 7 bases from J, with 18 bases in between. Germline assignment: CDR1 SEHNR and CDR2 FQNEAQ (reference sequence). The CDR3 has 15 residues. The full variable domain, with the rest looked up from reference TRBV7-9 and TRBJ1-4, is DTGVSQNPRHKITKRGQNVTFRCDPISEHNRLYWYRQTLGQGPEFLTYFQNEAQLEKSRLLSDRFSAERPKGSFSTLEIQRTEQGDSAMYLCASRPGGVPGEKLFFGSGTQLSVL.

CDR3 nucleotide sequence: TGTGCCAGCGCTAAGGACAGGGGGTTCTACGAGCAGTACTTC. It is translated as CASAKDRGFYEQYF. The chain couples TRBV11-2 to TRBJ2-7; TRBD1 aligns across 10 bases. This CDR3 is built from 14 residues. V was pared by 8 bases and J by 3 bases, with 7 bases of the junction left unmatched. Germline CDR1 and CDR2: SGHAT and FQNNGV.

This chain joins TRBV30 and TRBJ2-6, with a weak D call TRBD1 (5 bases). Trimming took 0 bases from V and 0 from J, leaving 9 bases between them. Germline assignment: CDR1 GTSNPN and CDR2 SVGIG (reference sequence). This CDR3 contains 16 residues. The CDR3 DNA follows: TGTGCCTGGAGTGTACAAGGGGCCTCTGGGGCCAACGTCCTGACTTTC. It specifies CAWSVQGASGANVLTF.

The chain recombines TRBV6-6 with TRBJ2-5; D uncertain. The CDR3 length is 13 residues. V was trimmed by 2 bases and J by 4 bases, leaving 8 bases between them. Germline CDR1 reads MNHNY; CDR2 reads SVGAGI (reference sequence). The DNA for the CDR3 is TGTGCCAGCAGTTACGGCAGAGTAGAGACCCAGTACTTC. It is translated as CASSYGRVETQYF.

CDR3 coding DNA: TGTGCCAGCAGCTTAGCCGGGACAGGGGACCAAAACATTCAGTACTTC. Translated: CASSLAGTGDQNIQYF. J is TRBJ2-4 and V is TRBV7-2; TRBD1 matches 10 bases. The germline V gene encodes CDR1 SGHTA and CDR2 FQGNSA. Germline trimming cut 0 bases from V and 5 bases from J; bases unmatched to any gene: 4. This CDR3 has 16 amino acids. Full variable domain (outside the CDR3, taken from reference TRBV7-2 and TRBJ2-4): GAGVSQSPSNKVTEKGKDVELRCDPISGHTALYWYRQSLGQGLEFLIYFQGNSAPDKSGLPSDRFSAERTGGSVSTLTIQRTQQEDSAVYLCASSLAGTGDQNIQYFGAGTRLSVL.

V usage is TRBV7-9 and J usage is TRBJ2-2, with D maybe TRBD1 (6 bases). CDR3 size: 16 residues. V was clipped by 5 bases and J by 0 bases, with 13 bases between them. CDR1 is SEHNR, CDR2 FQNEAQ, per germline (reference sequence). The CDR3 loop reads CASSQGQKTNTGELFF. The DNA for the CDR3 is TGTGCCAGCAGCCAAGGACAGAAAACGAACACCGGGGAGCTGTTTTTT.

This chain uses TRBV5-1 with TRBJ2-5; 11 positions agree with TRBD2. V lost 4 bases, J lost 5 bases, and 7 bases stayed unmatched. The CDR3 runs 15 residues. From germline, CDR1 is SGHRS and CDR2 YFSETQ. CDR3 coding DNA: TGCGCCAGCAGCGAAATAACTAGCGGGGGCGAGACCCAGTACTTC. Translated: CASSEITSGGETQYF. Combining the CDR3 with reference TRBV5-1 and TRBJ2-5 gives the whole variable domain KAGVTQTPRYLIKTRGQQVTLSCSPISGHRSVSWYQQTPGQGLQFLFEYFSETQRNKGNFPGRFSGRQFSNSRSEMNVSTLELGDSALYLCASSEITSGGETQYFGPGTRLLVL.

Notes on this clone: Other nucleotide sequences from this sample produce the same CDR3. This chain uses TRBV7-2 with TRBJ2-7; D is unresolved. V was pared by 4 bases and J by 3 bases, with 10 bases between. This CDR3 contains 13 residues. Germline CDR1 is SGHTA and CDR2 is FQGNSA. CDR3 loop: CASSSPTSYEQYF. In DNA, the CDR3 is TGTGCCAGCAGCTCACCCACAAGCTACGAGCAGTACTTC.

CDR3 nucleotides: TGCGCCAGCAGCAGGGGACAGGGTCTCCAAGAGACCCAGTACTTC. This codes for CASSRGQGLQETQYF. This chain uses TRBV5-1 with TRBJ2-5, with 9 bases matching TRBD1. Germline assignment: CDR1 SGHRS and CDR2 YFSETQ. CDR3 length: 15 amino acids. V trimming: 4 bases; J trimming: 1 base; junction bases outside the gene matches: 5. The whole variable domain, remainder taken from reference TRBV5-1 and TRBJ2-5, is KAGVTQTPRYLIKTRGQQVTLSCSPISGHRSVSWYQQTPGQGLQFLFEYFSETQRNKGNFPGRFSGRQFSNSRSEMNVSTLELGDSALYLCASSRGQGLQETQYFGPGTRLLVL.

The chain employs TRBV7-8 and TRBJ2-7, with D perhaps matching TRBD1 (5 bases). This CDR3 has 14 residues. Germline-derived CDR1 and CDR2 are SGHVS and FQNEAQ. Trimming removed 3 bases from V and 3 bases from J, with 12 bases in between. The CDR3 region is CASSFRVLDYEQYF. The CDR3 DNA reads as TGTGCCAGCAGCTTCAGGGTATTGGACTACGAGCAGTACTTC.

J is TRBJ2-5 and V is TRBV10-2; 7 nucleotides line up with TRBD2. CDR1 and CDR2 (germline): WSHSY, SAAADI. V dropped 3 bases and J dropped 1; count of bases not matched to a gene: 8. The CDR3 consists of 16 residues. Here the CDR3 DNA reads TGCGCCAGCAGTGAAACCGGGACTAACTTCCAAGAGACCCAGTACTTC. Its translation: CASSETGTNFQETQYF.

The chain is built from TRBV11-2 and TRBJ2-6, with D possibly being TRBD1 or TRBD2 (6 bases each). The CDR3 runs to 15 residues. Germline assignment: CDR1 SGHAT and CDR2 FQNNGV. V was pared by 1 base and J by 4 bases, with 8 bases between. CDR3: CASSLAGAGANVLTF. The CDR3 bases are TGTGCCAGCAGCTTAGCGGGGGCCGGGGCCAACGTCCTGACTTTC.